The 28 T cell receptor beta chains presented below share a single source sample, sequenced in a study of T cells after yellow fever vaccination. TCRdb re-called the 5' RACE reads with MiXCR, one entry per CDR3 protein. The data hold under 350,000 distinct CDR3 sequences, with about 4% observed a single time. Here the sequenced sample was PBMCs, taken 5 days after the yellow fever booster vaccination. These receptors all stem from a man between 18 and 29 years old who received the YFV17D yellow fever vaccine.

The chain couples TRBV4-1 to TRBJ1-5; unclear D gene. In germline, CDR1 is MGHRA, CDR2 YSYEKL. This CDR3 comprises 14 residues. The germline V and J ends were trimmed by 0 bases and 3 bases, with 6 bases remaining between them. The CDR3 coding sequence is TGCGCCAGCAGCCAAGAGCCACTCAATCAGCCCCAGCATTTT. It is translated as CASSQEPLNQPQHF.

CDR3 nucleotides: TGTGCCAGCAGCTCCGGGATTGCTATCGGGGAGCTGTTTTTT. This gives the protein CASSSGIAIGELFF. The rearrangement joins TRBV5-4 to TRBJ2-2; possibly TRBD2 for D (5 bases). Germline CDR1 and CDR2: SGHNT and YYREEE (reference sequence). This CDR3 region has 14 residues. Trimming stripped 3 bases from V and 7 bases from J, with 13 bases between. The full variable domain, in which reference TRBV5-4 and TRBJ2-2 provide the parts outside the CDR3, is ETGVTQSPTHLIKTRGQQVTLRCSSQSGHNTVSWYQQALGQGPQFIFQYYREEENGRGNFPPRFSGLQFPNYSSELNVNALELDDSALYLCASSSGIAIGELFFGEGSRLTVL.

This clonotype was observed a few times. V and J are TRBV7-2 and TRBJ2-1; 10 nucleotides line up with TRBD2. This CDR3 is built from 15 residues. CDR1 is SGHTA and CDR2 is FQGNSA in the germline V gene. The J segment lost 2 bases and the V segment lost 8 bases, leaving 6 bases of the junction unmatched. CDR3 region: CASGTGTSAYNEQFF. The CDR3 DNA follows: TGTGCCAGCGGAACCGGGACTAGCGCCTACAATGAGCAGTTCTTC.

The sample holds a few counts of this clonotype. This sequence joins TRBV12-3 or TRBV12-4 and TRBJ2-7; D is tentatively TRBD1 or TRBD2 (5 bases each). The V gene lost 4 bases and the J gene lost 9 bases, with 19 bases spanning the gap. The CDR3 loop spans 14 amino acids. The CDR3 here is CASSSTAEPAGQYV. CDR3 sequence (DNA): TGTGCCAGCAGTTCGACAGCGGAACCCGCTGGGCAGTACGTC.

The gene calls are TRBV4-2 and TRBJ2-2, with D possibly being TRBD2 (7 bases). Trimming removed 4 bases at V and 0 bases at J, with 9 bases between. This CDR3 comprises 15 residues. The germline CDR1 and CDR2 sequences are LGHNA and YNFKEQ. The CDR3 spells CASSPGGSNTGELFF. In DNA form, the CDR3 reads TGTGCCAGCAGCCCGGGGGGCTCGAACACCGGGGAGCTGTTTTTT.

This clonotype was found a few times. The V call is TRBV7-2, the J call TRBJ1-5; 7 positions agree with TRBD1. After removal of 1 base from V and 3 bases from J, the junction contained 6 bases not matched to a gene. Germline values: CDR1 SGHTA, CDR2 FQGNSA. The CDR3 covers 16 residues. CDR3 sequence (DNA): TGTGCCAGCAGCTTAGGCTGGGGACAGAACAATCAGCCCCAGCATTTT. This encodes CASSLGWGQNNQPQHF.

Written as DNA, the CDR3 is TGTGCCAGCAGCGGGACAACAGTACGTAATTCACCCCTCCACTTT. Protein: CASSGTTVRNSPLHF. The genes are TRBV2 and TRBJ1-6, with TRBD1 as a possible D gene (6 bases). CDR1 and CDR2 from the germline V gene are SNHLY and FYNNEI. CDR3 length: 15 amino acids. Trimming shortened V by 6 bases and J by 6 bases, and 15 bases separated the two germline ends.

CDR3 bases: TGTGCCAGCAGCTTAGATCTGGTGGTGCAGGGGGGGCTAACAGATACGCAGTATTTT. It encodes CASSLDLVVQGGLTDTQYF. The chain uses TRBV11-2 and TRBJ2-3, with D perhaps given as TRBD1 or TRBD2 (7 bases each). Between the trimmed V and J ends, which lost 0 bases and 3 bases, there was a span of 22 bases. The CDR3 covers 19 residues. Per germline, CDR1 SGHAT and CDR2 FQNNGV.

This clonotype was seen at least ten times. The chain links TRBV29-1 to TRBJ2-5; a weak D match, TRBD1 (5 bases). This CDR3 has 12 residues. V lost 5 bases and J lost 9, with 16 bases in between. Germline V CDR1 and CDR2: SQVTM, ANQGSEA. CDR3 bases: TGCAGCGTTTACCTACCCTCAGGGTCCCAGTACTTC. It is translated as CSVYLPSGSQYF.

This rearrangement joins TRBV12-5 to TRBJ2-3; D not certain. The V gene's germline CDR1 is LGHNT and CDR2 FRNRAP. Trimming took 6 bases from V and 6 from J, leaving 13 bases between them. CDR3 length: 13 residues. The CDR3 sequence: CASGNLWLDTQYF. DNA of the CDR3: TGTGCTAGTGGCAACCTCTGGCTTGATACGCAGTATTTT.

In this sample, this clonotype turned up many times. For the CDR3, the DNA is TGTGCCAGCAGCTCAGGACAGGGGGCCGGTCAGCCCCAGCATTTT. It specifies CASSSGQGAGQPQHF. The chain has TRBV11-2 and TRBJ1-5; 11 bases line up with TRBD1. Trimming cost V 4 bases and J 6 bases; bases outside gene matches: 5. The CDR3 spans 15 residues. Germline-derived CDR1 and CDR2 are SGHAT and FQNNGV.

The chain combines TRBV28 with TRBJ1-6, with 9 nucleotides matching TRBD1. CDR1 is MDHEN and CDR2 is SYDVKM in the germline V gene. The CDR3 extends over 15 amino acids. V trimming: 5 bases; J trimming: 9 bases; junction bases outside the gene matches: 8. The CDR3: CASSPETGGASPLHF. In nucleotides, the CDR3 is TGTGCCAGCAGTCCCGAGACAGGGGGGGCTTCACCCCTCCACTTT.

This clonotype was detected many times. This chain joins TRBV29-1 and TRBJ2-2; TRBD1 matches at 9 bases. CDR1 is SQVTM, CDR2 ANQGSEA, per germline. J lost 7 bases, V lost 7 bases, and 7 bases had no gene match. The CDR3 totals 13 residues. CDR3 protein: CSGWDRDNGELFF. CDR3 DNA sequence: TGCAGCGGCTGGGACAGGGATAACGGGGAGCTGTTTTTT.

This clonotype was observed a handful of times. V usage is TRBV29-1 and J usage is TRBJ1-1; no firm D call. CDR1 SQVTM and CDR2 ANQGSEA come from the germline V gene. The CDR3 runs 12 residues. V was cut by 7 bases and J by 1 base, with 10 bases left in between. The CDR3 nucleotides read TGCAGCGCCGGGCGGGAGAACACTGAAGCTTTCTTT. Translated, it gives CSAGRENTEAFF.

This clonotype was counted only a few times. The rearrangement uses TRBV5-1 and TRBJ2-5; D is perhaps TRBD2 (6 bases). Trimming took 4 bases from V and 3 from J, leaving 13 bases between them. Germline CDR1 and CDR2: SGHRS and YFSETQ. CDR3 length: 14 amino acids. For the CDR3, the DNA is TGCGCCAGCAGCGGCGGGACCATCAAAGAGACCCAGTACTTC. Translating it yields CASSGGTIKETQYF.

V and J are TRBV4-2 and TRBJ2-7; 9 positions agree with TRBD1. The CDR3 has 15 amino acids. V shed 0 bases and J 3 bases; nucleotides not matched to a gene: 3. Germline V lookup: CDR1 LGHNA, CDR2 YNFKEQ. CDR3 loop: CASSQDGTGYYEQYF. CDR3 DNA: TGTGCCAGCAGCCAAGATGGGACAGGGTACTACGAGCAGTACTTC.

V and J are TRBV6-1 and TRBJ2-7, with TRBD1 identical over 8 bases. From germline, CDR1 is MNHNS and CDR2 SASEGT. This CDR3 has 15 amino acids. Trimming took 4 bases from V and 3 from J; bases not matched to a gene: 8. The chain's CDR3 is CASSVTRTGRYEQYV. Written as DNA, the CDR3 is TGTGCCAGCAGTGTTACTAGGACAGGGCGCTACGAGCAGTACGTC.

This clonotype has a count of ten or more. This chain links TRBV5-1 with TRBJ1-1, with unresolved D. Germline V CDR1 and CDR2: SGHRS, YFSETQ. Trimming left V 4 bases short and J 0 bases short, with 10 bases between. CDR3 length: 14 amino acids. CDR3 sequence (DNA): TGCGCCAGCAGCGGCGGCAGTCTGAACACTGAAGCTTTCTTT. As protein: CASSGGSLNTEAFF.

This clonotype was counted only a few times. V and J are TRBV10-2 and TRBJ1-2, with 7 bases fitting TRBD1. The J segment lost 4 bases and the V segment lost 6 bases, leaving 2 bases of the junction unmatched. The germline gives CDR1 WSHSY, CDR2 SAAADI. This CDR3 spans 12 amino acids. CDR3 coding DNA: TGCGCCAGCAGAGGGACAGCCTATGGCTACACCTTC. It translates to CASRGTAYGYTF.

V and J are TRBV7-9 and TRBJ1-6; a weak D match, TRBD1 (6 bases). This CDR3 comprises 14 residues. With 4 bases removed from V and 6 bases from J, the gap between germline ends came to 10 bases. Germline CDR1 is SEHNR and CDR2 is FQNEAQ (reference sequence). The CDR3 is CASSSDSSNSPLHF. The CDR3 nucleotides read TGTGCCAGCAGCTCGGACAGCTCTAATTCACCCCTCCACTTT.

V usage is TRBV12-3 or TRBV12-4 and J usage is TRBJ1-5; D possibly corresponds to TRBD1 (5 bases). V was pared by 0 bases and J by 9 bases, with 15 bases between. The CDR3 is made up of 15 amino acids. The CDR3: CASSLALSAGRPQHF. The CDR3 region has the DNA TGTGCCAGCAGTTTAGCCCTCTCTGCAGGGCGGCCCCAGCATTTT.

This clonotype showed up just a few times. The gene calls are TRBV6-5 and TRBJ2-1, with TRBD1 matching 9 bases. The CDR3 contains 16 residues. The junction had 10 bases not matched to a gene; V was cut back by 4 bases and J by 6 bases. Germline CDR1 MNHEY, CDR2 SVGAGI. CDR3 sequence (DNA): TGTGCCAGCAGTTTTGTAGGGGGACAGGGAAGCAATGAGCAGTTCTTC. This encodes CASSFVGGQGSNEQFF.

This clonotype has a handful of counts. This rearrangement joins TRBV6-5 to TRBJ2-1; possible D gene TRBD1, 6 bases. The germline gives CDR1 MNHEY, CDR2 SVGAGI. This CDR3 has 14 amino acids. Trimming pared 6 bases from V and 0 bases from J, leaving 9 bases between. CDR3 bases: TGTGCCAGCAGATACAGGGCCTCCTACAATGAGCAGTTCTTC. Encoded protein: CASRYRASYNEQFF.

The table lists this clonotype with many counts. The CDR3 DNA sequence: TGTGCCAGCAGCTTAGCAAGAGTGCTAGCGGGGCGTCTGGGGACCCAGTACTTC. Translation gives CASSLARVLAGRLGTQYF. This chain joins TRBV7-2 and TRBJ2-5, with TRBD2 identical over 9 bases. V lost 0 bases and J lost 7; bases outside the gene matches: 15. The CDR3 loop spans 18 amino acids. The V gene's germline CDR1 is SGHTA and CDR2 FQGNSA.

This clonotype has at least ten counts. V gene TRBV20-1 combines with J gene TRBJ2-7; D is unresolved. The germline V and J ends were trimmed by 3 bases and 0 bases, with 9 bases remaining between them. The CDR3 covers 13 residues. From germline, CDR1 is DFQATT and CDR2 SNEGSKA (reference sequence). The CDR3 loop is CSARGYSSYEQYF. The CDR3 nucleotides read TGCAGTGCTAGGGGATATAGCTCCTACGAGCAGTACTTC.

J is TRBJ2-6 and V is TRBV18; D remains unclear. The CDR3 is made up of 18 amino acids. Germline lookup yields CDR1 KGHSH and CDR2 LQKENI. Between the trimmed V and J ends, which lost 4 bases and 2 bases, there was a span of 18 bases. The CDR3: CASSRSIPPNPGANVLTF. Here the CDR3 DNA reads TGTGCCAGCTCACGGTCCATTCCGCCTAACCCTGGGGCCAACGTCCTGACTTTC.

Regarding this clonotype: A junction end diverges from the germline sequence, so it may reflect a read error. This chain uses TRBV12-3 or TRBV12-4 with TRBJ2-3; 11 bases are a match to TRBD2. This CDR3 region has 17 residues. The CDR3 is CASRTSLAGGLTDTLYF. DNA for the CDR3: TGTGCCAGCAGAACTTCTCTAGCGGGGGGACTCACAGATACGCTGTATTTT.

V is TRBV20-1 and J is TRBJ2-5; D gene uncertain. There are 15 residues in the CDR3. Germline loops: CDR1 DFQATT, CDR2 SNEGSKA (reference sequence). The V and J ends lost 6 bases and 3 bases respectively, with 20 bases between them. CDR3 DNA sequence: TGCAGTGCCCAAAAGGCGAGTAGTTCAAAAGAGACCCAGTACTTC. Protein product: CSAQKASSSKETQYF.